These T cell receptor beta chains were read from a single sample in a study of graft-versus-host responses after intestinal transplantation. Here immunoSEQ multiplex PCR was the method, and the copy in TCRdb shows in-frame clones only, minus some. The sample has 15,000 or so clones; less than 85% are singletons. Sequencing used ileum tissue, obtained 17 days after transplant. These receptors all stem from a human patient who received an intestinal transplant, so some T cells may come from the graft donor. CDR3s include the opening cysteine and the closing phenylalanine or tryptophan. A D gene is named only where the DNA matches it firmly. Expanded clones get a size class; other rows say once, few or many, or leave the size out.

d_gene	v_gene	len	j_gene	abundance	CDR3nt	CDR3aa
TRBD1	TRBV5-4	15	TRBJ1-1	-	TGTGCCAGCAGCTTACAGGGGTTCGGAAACACTGAAGCTTTCTTT	CASSLQGFGNTEAFF
-	TRBV7-2	13	TRBJ2-5	-	TGTGCCAGCAGCTTACTCCTCCAAGAGACCCAGTACTTC	CASSLLLQETQYF
-	TRBV6-1	13	TRBJ2-7	few	TGTGCCAGCAGTACCGACTGGGGCTACGAGCAGTACTTC	CASSTDWGYEQYF
-	TRBV6-6	14	TRBJ1-4	-	TGTGCCAGCAGCCATACCGGGACACATGAAAAACTGTTTTTT	CASSHTGTHEKLFF
-	TRBV9	15	TRBJ2-1	-	TGTGCCAGCAGCCAAGGCTCGAACGCGTACAATGAGCAGTTCTTC	CASSQGSNAYNEQFF
TRBD2	TRBV5-1	16	TRBJ2-3	-	TGCGCCAGCGCCTACGTAGCAGCGGGAGTTTCAGATACGCAGTATTTT	CASAYVAAGVSDTQYF
-	TRBV6-5	12	TRBJ2-1	once	TGTGCCAGCAGTTACTCCAGCGATGAGCAGTTCTTC	CASSYSSDEQFF
-	TRBV19	15	TRBJ1-2	medium-sized	TGTGCCAGTAGTATAGCCCTTGCAGGGGACGAGGGCTACACCTTC	CASSIALAGDEGYTF
TRBD2	TRBV7-3	17	TRBJ2-1	-	TGTGCCAGGGCGAACGCCGGGACTAGCGGATTTTACAATGAGCAGTTCTTC	CARANAGTSGFYNEQFF
-	TRBV14	18	TRBJ1-2	-	TGTGCCAGCAGCCAAGCCCGATCTATGGCAGCTCAGGCTTGGGGCTACACCTTC	CASSQARSMAAQAWGYTF
TRBD2	TRBV4-2	20	TRBJ2-5	-	TGTGCCAGCAGCCAAGCCAGGGTCTTAGCGGGAGTTTTGATTGGAGAGACCCAGTACTTC	CASSQARVLAGVLIGETQYF
-	TRBV29-1	13	TRBJ1-1	-	TGCAGCGCCCGCCCGGGGGGAGGCGCTGAAGCTTTCTTT	CSARPGGGAEAFF
-	TRBV28	14	TRBJ1-3	-	TGTGCCAGCAGTTTTTCAGGCTCTGGAAACACCATATATTTT	CASSFSGSGNTIYF
-	TRBV6-5	14	TRBJ2-7	few	TGTGCCAGCAGTCGGGTTGTGGAATCCTACGAGCAGTACTTC	CASSRVVESYEQYF
-	TRBV6-5	12	TRBJ2-1	large	TGTGCCAGCAGCGGATACACTAGGGAGCAGTTCTTC	CASSGYTREQFF
TRBD1	TRBV19	14	TRBJ1-1	once	TGTGCCAGTAGTACCTATACAGGGGGCACTGAAGCTTTCTTT	CASSTYTGGTEAFF
-	TRBV6-6	14	TRBJ2-7	-	TGTGCCAGCAGCTACCGTAGCTCTATTGGCGAGCAGTACTTC	CASSYRSSIGEQYF
TRBD1	TRBV19	16	TRBJ1-2	-	TGTGCCAGTAGTATCCCCCGGGACAGGAACCACTATGGCTACACCTTC	CASSIPRDRNHYGYTF
-	TRBV21-1	13	TRBJ2-7	medium-sized	TGTGCCAGCAGCAAAGCTCAGGGAGAAGAGCAGTACTTC	CASSKAQGEEQYF
TRBD2	TRBV28	13	TRBJ2-5	once	TGTGCCAGCAGTTTAAGCGGGGAGGAGACCCAGTACTTC	CASSLSGEETQYF
-	TRBV4-1	16	TRBJ1-5	-	TGCGCCAGCAGCCAAGAAGCAGGGTATAGCAATCAGCCCCAGCATTTT	CASSQEAGYSNQPQHF
-	TRBV5-8	15	TRBJ1-1	-	TGTGCCAGCAGCGCGCACAGGGAGACGAACACTGAAGCTTTCTTT	CASSAHRETNTEAFF
TRBD1	TRBV6-1	16	TRBJ1-1	-	TGTGCCAGCAGTGATCCAGGGACAGCCATGAACACTGAAGCTTTCTTT	CASSDPGTAMNTEAFF
-	TRBV9	13	TRBJ2-2	-	TGTGCCAGCAGCGTAGGGTGGCCCGGGGAGCTGTTTTTT	CASSVGWPGELFF
-	TRBV10-3	12	TRBJ2-1	-	TGTGCCAGCGGGGGCCTCTTTAATGAGCAGTTCTTC	CASGGLFNEQFF
-	TRBV28	14	TRBJ2-1	-	TGTGCCAGCAGCCCGCTAGACCTTTGGAATGAGCAGTTCTTC	CASSPLDLWNEQFF
-	TRBV15	15	TRBJ1-4	-	TGTGCCACCAGCAGGGGTGGAGCAACTAATGAAAAACTGTTTTTT	CATSRGGATNEKLFF
-	TRBV9	15	TRBJ2-2	-	TGTGCCAGCAGCGTAGAAACGTCGAACACCGGGGAGCTGTTTTTT	CASSVETSNTGELFF
-	TRBV13	14	TRBJ1-1	-	TGTGCCAGCAGCTTCCTCAAGGATTACACTGAAGCTTTCTTT	CASSFLKDYTEAFF
-	TRBV2	15	TRBJ2-7	-	TGTGCCAGCAGCCCAGACAGGATCTTTTCCTACGAGCAGTACTTC	CASSPDRIFSYEQYF
-	TRBV29-1	13	TRBJ2-2	few	TGCAGCGTTGTGAACCCGAACACCGGGGAGCTGTTTTTT	CSVVNPNTGELFF
TRBD1	TRBV30	15	TRBJ1-2	-	TGTGCCTGGAGTCCCGGGACAGGGGATAACTATGGCTACACCTTC	CAWSPGTGDNYGYTF
-	TRBV11-3	14	TRBJ1-1	once	TGTGCCAGCAGCGAAAATTCCTGGCAGGCTGAAGCTTTCTTT	CASSENSWQAEAFF
TRBD2	TRBV6-1	16	TRBJ2-7	-	TGTGCCAGCAGTGCAAACCTACTAGCGGGGCTATACGAGCAGTACTTC	CASSANLLAGLYEQYF
TRBD2	TRBV28	15	TRBJ2-7	-	TGTGCCAGCAGGCGGGAGACTAGCGGGAGCTACGAGCAGTACTTC	CASRRETSGSYEQYF
-	TRBV19	14	TRBJ2-2	-	TGTGCCAGTAGGCCGGAGGGCTCAACCGGGGAGCTGTTTTTT	CASRPEGSTGELFF
-	TRBV19	15	TRBJ2-5	once	TGTGCCAGTAGTATAGCCGCCGCAGTCCAAGAGACCCAGTACTTC	CASSIAAAVQETQYF
-	TRBV7-9	14	TRBJ2-7	-	TGTGCCAGCAGCTTAGCCCCTAGCCGGGGCGAGCAGTACTTC	CASSLAPSRGEQYF
TRBD1	TRBV28	14	TRBJ2-3	-	TGTGCCAGCAGTCACGGACAGGGGCGGGATACGCAGTATTTT	CASSHGQGRDTQYF
-	TRBV18	14	TRBJ2-5	-	TGTGCCAGCTCACCGAGGAGACCTCAAGAGACCCAGTACTTC	CASSPRRPQETQYF